This passage covers 32 T cell receptor beta chains from one sample sequenced in a study of CD8 T cells in ankylosing spondylitis. TCRdb re-analysed the 5' RACE reads in MiXCR, keeping a single row per CDR3 protein. The table includes more than 150,000 distinct CDR3 sequences, around 13% detected once. Sequenced sample: blood, either unsorted or a sorted T cell fraction (not recorded which). The receptors shown here come from a female donor with ankylosing spondylitis or in good health (not recorded which).

This clonotype was detected only a few times. The rearrangement links TRBV20-1 to TRBJ1-1; no clear D. Germline loops: CDR1 DFQATT, CDR2 SNEGSKA (reference sequence). Trimming took 3 bases from V and 3 from J, leaving 23 bases between them. CDR3 length: 17 amino acids. The DNA of the CDR3 is TGCAGTGCTAGGGCCCTCGTGGCTCAGGATTTGGACACTGAAGCTTTCTTT. It is translated as CSARALVAQDLDTEAFF.

This clonotype was detected only once. This may be a read error: a much more frequent sequence differs by one nucleotide. The chain links TRBV4-2 to TRBJ1-2; TRBD1 aligns across 10 bases. The CDR3 spans 17 residues. Germline V gene data show CDR1 as LGHNA and CDR2 as YNFKEQ. CDR3 sequence reads: CASSQEGTGAAPFGYIF. The CDR3 bases are TGTGCCAGCAGCCAAGAAGGGACAGGGGCCGCCCCATTTGGCTACATCTTC.

This clonotype was seen repeatedly, ten times or more. The chain employs TRBV12-3 or TRBV12-4 and TRBJ1-3, with no clear D. V shed 3 bases and J shed 4 bases, with 16 bases lying between them. This CDR3 contains 16 residues. The CDR3 nucleotides are TGTGCCAGCAGTTTCGGCAGGACGGGGTCCGGAAACACCATATATTTT. It encodes CASSFGRTGSGNTIYF.

This rearrangement joins TRBV3-1 to TRBJ2-7, with 14 bases matching TRBD2. The CDR3 runs to 18 residues. V trimming: 1 base; J trimming: 4 bases; junction bases outside the gene matches: 9. The germline CDR1 and CDR2 sequences are LGHDT and YNNKEL (reference sequence). The CDR3 DNA reads TGTGCCAGCAGCCAAGCTTCAGGGACTAGCGGGAGAGTATACGAGCAGTACTTC. This translates into CASSQASGTSGRVYEQYF.

The chain employs TRBV11-2 and TRBJ2-1, with D perhaps given as TRBD1 or TRBD2 (5 bases each). V gave up 10 bases and J gave up 10 bases, with 29 bases separating them. From germline, CDR1 is SGHAT and CDR2 FQNNGV. CDR3 length: 16 amino acids. This chain's CDR3 is CATTLRGVGSPAEQFF. The CDR3, as DNA: TGTGCCACCACCCTTAGAGGGGTTGGGTCGCCAGCCGAGCAGTTCTTC.

Ten or more counts support this clonotype. The chain employs TRBV5-1 and TRBJ2-3; a weak D match, TRBD1 (6 bases). CDR3 length: 16 amino acids. V was clipped by 0 bases and J by 1 base, with 12 bases between them. Germline V CDR1 and CDR2: SGHRS, YFSETQ. This CDR3 reads CASSLDPGQGTDTQYF. The DNA for the CDR3 is TGCGCCAGCAGCTTGGATCCGGGACAAGGCACAGATACGCAGTATTTT.

The chain links TRBV5-1 to TRBJ2-1; 11 positions match TRBD2. The CDR3 runs 13 residues. Germline V gene data show CDR1 as SGHRS and CDR2 as YFSETQ. Trimming removed 0 bases from V and 11 bases from J; junction bases left unmatched: 1. The DNA for the CDR3 is TGCGCCAGCAGCTTGGGACTAGCGGGACAGCAGTTCTTC. It specifies CASSLGLAGQQFF. The full variable domain, in which reference TRBV5-1 and TRBJ2-1 provide the parts outside the CDR3, is KAGVTQTPRYLIKTRGQQVTLSCSPISGHRSVSWYQQTPGQGLQFLFEYFSETQRNKGNFPGRFSGRQFSNSRSEMNVSTLELGDSALYLCASSLGLAGQQFFGPGTRLTVL.

In the case of this clonotype: A read error is possible here, since a much larger clone lies one base away. The chain links TRBV11-2 to TRBJ2-7, with 9 bases matching TRBD1. CDR1 is SGHAT and CDR2 is FQNNGV in the germline V gene. The CDR3 extends over 14 amino acids. CDR3 DNA: TGTGCCAACAGCTGGGGACAGGGCTTCTACGAGCAGTACTTC. It specifies CANSWGQGFYEQYF.

At least ten counts were recorded for this clonotype. The chain employs TRBV7-3 and TRBJ2-7, with 7 bases identical to TRBD2. Trimming took 5 bases from V and 3 from J; bases not matched to a gene: 4. The CDR3 consists of 13 residues. Germline CDR1 reads SGHTA; CDR2 reads FQGTGA. The CDR3 sequence: CASSPGLDYEQYF. Here the CDR3 DNA reads TGTGCCAGCAGCCCAGGACTAGACTACGAGCAGTACTTC.

There are many counts of this clonotype. This chain connects TRBV4-2 to TRBJ2-3; the D is unclear. Looked up from germline, CDR1 is LGHNA and CDR2 is YNFKEQ. The germline V and J ends were trimmed by 0 bases and 6 bases, with 10 bases remaining between them. This CDR3 spans 14 amino acids. The CDR3: CASSQDRVVDTQYF. The CDR3 nucleotides are TGTGCCAGCAGCCAAGACCGAGTTGTTGATACGCAGTATTTT.

This chain links TRBV6-1 with TRBJ2-2; 7 bases fit TRBD2. Trimming cost V 5 bases and J 2 bases; bases outside gene matches: 8. Germline CDR1 is MNHNS and CDR2 is SASEGT. This CDR3 region has 16 residues. CDR3 region: CASSPWGEGNTGELFF. In DNA form, the CDR3 reads TGTGCCAGCAGTCCCTGGGGGGAGGGAAACACCGGGGAGCTGTTTTTT.

This clonotype was seen at least ten times. The rearrangement uses TRBV20-1 and TRBJ2-1; D gene uncertain. There are 10 residues in the CDR3. Germline V gene lookup returns CDR1 DFQATT and CDR2 SNEGSKA (reference sequence). The CDR3 loop reads CSALYNEQFF. The DNA for the CDR3 is TGCAGCGCCCTCTACAATGAGCAGTTCTTC.

On this clonotype itself: A read error is possible here, since a much larger clone lies one base away. The chain has TRBV15 and TRBJ2-1; tentatively, D is TRBD2 (5 bases). CDR1 and CDR2 from the germline V gene are LNHNV and YYDKDF (reference sequence). The CDR3 contains 14 residues. The CDR3 sequence: CATIREGPFNEQFF. The DNA of the CDR3 is TGTGCCACCATCAGAGAGGGCCCCTTTAATGAGCAGTTCTTC.

This clonotype was found a few times. The CDR3 coding sequence is TGTGCCAGAGATAGCGGGAGTTTGGGCACCGGGGAGCTGTTTTTT. Its translation is CARDSGSLGTGELFF. The chain joins TRBV7-2 to TRBJ2-2, with 9 nucleotides matching TRBD2. CDR3 length: 15 residues. Trimming at V came to 9 bases and at J to 4 bases, leaving 9 bases not matched to a gene. Germline loops: CDR1 SGHTA, CDR2 FQGNSA. The full variable domain, with the rest looked up from reference TRBV7-2 and TRBJ2-2, is GAGVSQSPSNKVTEKGKDVELRCDPISGHTALYWYRQSLGQGLEFLIYFQGNSAPDKSGLPSDRFSAERTGGSVSTLTIQRTQQEDSAVYLCARDSGSLGTGELFFGEGSRLTVL.

With regard to this clonotype: Just one base apart from a much larger clone, this may be a read error. The chain uses TRBV11-2 and TRBJ1-1; a possible D gene is TRBD1 (6 bases). V lost 2 bases, J lost 1 base, and 14 bases lay in between. CDR1 SGHAT and CDR2 FQNNGV come from the germline V gene. The CDR3 is 16 amino acids. The CDR3 region is CASSLKGGRSNTEAFF. In nucleotides, the CDR3 is TGTGCCAGCAGCTTAAAGGGGGGGCGATCGAACACTGAAGCTTTCTTT.

This clonotype was seen a handful of times. The chain couples TRBV6-1 to TRBJ1-1; perhaps TRBD1 as D (6 bases). CDR1 MNHNS and CDR2 SASEGT come from the germline V gene. The CDR3 has 14 residues. V was cut by 2 bases and J by 4 bases, with 11 bases left in between. The CDR3 bases are TGTGCCAGCAGTGAACCGGGACACATCACTGAAGCTTTCTTT. Residues: CASSEPGHITEAFF.

The chain carries TRBV13 and TRBJ1-2; 10 bases are shared with TRBD1. Germline trimming cut 4 bases from V and 7 bases from J; bases unmatched to any gene: 9. The germline gives CDR1 PRHDT, CDR2 FYEKMQ (reference sequence). This CDR3 contains 15 residues. CDR3 DNA: TGTGCCAGCAGCTCCTCCGGGACAGGGGCGTTTGGCTACACCTTC. Translated, it gives CASSSSGTGAFGYTF. Together with reference TRBV13 and TRBJ1-2, the CDR3 gives the full variable domain: AAGVIQSPRHLIKEKRETATLKCYPIPRHDTVYWYQQGPGQDPQFLISFYEKMQSDKGSIPDRFSAQQFSDYHSELNMSSLELGDSALYFCASSSSGTGAFGYTFGSGTRLTVV.

In this sample, this clonotype turned up many times. The chain carries TRBV2 and TRBJ2-1, with TRBD2 matching over 8 bases. This CDR3 has 16 amino acids. CDR1 is SNHLY, CDR2 FYNNEI, per germline. The ends lost 2 bases at V and 3 bases at J; junction bases unmatched: 6. As DNA, the CDR3 is TGTGCCAGCAGTGAACCGGGACTAGAAGGCTACAATGAGCAGTTCTTC. It translates to CASSEPGLEGYNEQFF.

J is TRBJ2-3 and V is TRBV7-3; a possible D gene is TRBD1 (6 bases). Germline loops: CDR1 SGHTA, CDR2 FQGTGA. V dropped 0 bases and J dropped 1 base, with 11 bases sitting between them. This CDR3 has 16 amino acids. The CDR3 loop is CASSLTRDTGTDTQYF. As DNA, the CDR3 is TGTGCCAGCAGCTTAACGAGGGACACGGGCACAGATACGCAGTATTTT.

At least ten counts were recorded for this clonotype. A read error may produce the germline difference seen at one junction end. This rearrangement joins TRBV5-1 to TRBJ2-3; TRBD1 aligns across 9 bases. Germline CDR1 reads SGHRS; CDR2 reads YFSETQ. The CDR3 spans 14 residues. Written as DNA, the CDR3 is TGCGCCAGCAGTTTGGGACAGGGAATAGATACGCAGTATTTT. The encoded protein is CASSLGQGIDTQYF.

The chain uses TRBV25-1 and TRBJ2-7; the D is unclear. With 5 bases removed from V and 0 bases from J, the gap between germline ends came to 8 bases. The germline CDR1 and CDR2 sequences are MGHDK and SYGVNS. The CDR3 runs 13 residues. In DNA form, the CDR3 reads TGTGCCAGCAGTAGCAGCCCCTCCTACGAGCAGTACTTC. Translating gives CASSSSPSYEQYF.

The rearrangement uses TRBV7-2 and TRBJ1-5; 8 bases agree with TRBD1. The V gene end was trimmed by 1 base and the J gene end by 2 bases; junction bases not matched to a gene: 4. There are 16 residues in the CDR3. Germline V lookup: CDR1 SGHTA, CDR2 FQGNSA. CDR3 in amino acids: CASSLVPGGGNQPQHF. In nucleotides, the CDR3 is TGTGCCAGCAGCTTAGTCCCAGGGGGCGGCAATCAGCCCCAGCATTTT.

For this clonotype: This may come from a read error, since a much larger clone is one base off. The chain combines TRBV27 with TRBJ2-7, with 13 bases lining up with TRBD2. The CDR3 has 16 residues. CDR1 MNHEY and CDR2 SMNVEV come from the germline V gene (reference sequence). The CDR3 region has the DNA TGTGCCAGCAGTCCTCGGACTAGCGGGAGTATCTACGAGCAGCACTTC. Its protein is CASSPRTSGSIYEQHF.

This clonotype was seen many times. The genes are TRBV29-1 and TRBJ2-7; TRBD2 agrees at 8 bases. After removal of 4 bases from V and 2 bases from J, the junction contained 1 base not matched to a gene. The CDR3 sequence is 12 residues long. CDR1 and CDR2 from the germline V gene are SQVTM and ANQGSEA. In DNA form, the CDR3 reads TGCAGCGTTGTGACTAGCGCCTACGAGCAGTACTTC. This codes for CSVVTSAYEQYF.

This clonotype was counted many times. This chain links TRBV20-1 with TRBJ2-3; D gene uncertain. Germline V CDR1 and CDR2: DFQATT, SNEGSKA (reference sequence). The CDR3 sequence is 14 residues long. The V end was cut by 5 bases, the J end by 3 bases, with 15 bases between. CDR3 bases: TGCAGTGCTTCACAACCGGGCCTAACAGATACGCAGTATTTT. Translating it yields CSASQPGLTDTQYF.

V gene TRBV11-2 combines with J gene TRBJ1-5, with D perhaps matching TRBD1 (5 bases). Trimming took off 0 bases at V and 3 bases at J, with 9 bases between the two ends. The CDR3 has 15 amino acids. Looked up from germline, CDR1 is SGHAT and CDR2 is FQNNGV. The CDR3 sequence: CASSLEQGDNQPQHF. CDR3 DNA: TGTGCCAGCAGCTTAGAGCAGGGCGACAATCAGCCCCAGCATTTT.

The sample holds many counts of this clonotype. The chain joins TRBV20-1 to TRBJ2-1, with a weak D call TRBD2 (6 bases). The CDR3 has 13 amino acids. Germline CDR1 and CDR2: DFQATT and SNEGSKA (reference sequence). Deletions cut 3 bases from V and 3 bases from J, with 9 bases between. CDR3 loop: CSASPSDYNEQFF. In DNA, the CDR3 is TGCAGTGCTAGTCCTAGCGACTACAATGAGCAGTTCTTC.

In this sample, this clonotype turned up many times. The CDR3 region is CASSQGVGYTF. The CDR3 DNA reads TGTGCCAGCAGCCAAGGGGTTGGCTACACCTTC. The V and J genes are TRBV3-1 and TRBJ1-2; D gene uncertain. Germline V gene data show CDR1 as LGHDT and CDR2 as YNNKEL (reference sequence). This CDR3 comprises 11 residues. V dropped 1 base and J dropped 7 bases, with 4 bases sitting between them.

With regard to this clonotype: This may come from a read error, since a much larger clone is one base off. The J gene is TRBJ1-5, the V gene TRBV20-1; D is perhaps TRBD1 (5 bases). The CDR3 runs 14 residues. Germline V gene data show CDR1 as DFQATT and CDR2 as SNEGSKA (reference sequence). The DNA for the CDR3 is TGCCGTGCTAGAGACCAGGGAAGAAATCAGCCCCAGCATTTT. Amino acid sequence: CRARDQGRNQPQHF.

The chain combines TRBV10-3 with TRBJ2-4, with D perhaps given as TRBD1 or TRBD2 (5 bases each). Germline assignment: CDR1 ENHRY and CDR2 SYGVKD. This CDR3 region has 20 residues. The V end lost 0 bases, the J end lost 0 bases, and 21 bases lay between the germline ends. The CDR3 DNA reads TGTGCCATCAGTGAGTCGGAGGTCCCCCGGGACCGTAAAGCCAAAAACATTCAGTACTTC. Its translation: CAISESEVPRDRKAKNIQYF.

This clonotype was found a few times. The V call is TRBV3-1, the J call TRBJ2-3, with 12 bases fitting TRBD2. The CDR3 loop spans 15 amino acids. Germline V gene sequence: CDR1 LGHDT, CDR2 YNNKEL (reference sequence). The trim removed 5 bases at V and 10 bases at J, leaving 10 bases unmatched. Written as DNA, the CDR3 is TGTGCCAGCAGCTATGCTAGCGGGAGGGCCTCGGCGCAGTATTTT. Its translation: CASSYASGRASAQYF.

The sample holds many counts of this clonotype. The chain couples TRBV6-1 to TRBJ2-7; 9 positions agree with TRBD2. Trimming took 2 bases from V and 0 from J; bases not matched to a gene: 5. The germline V gene encodes CDR1 MNHNS and CDR2 SASEGT. The CDR3 is made up of 16 amino acids. CDR3 DNA: TGTGCCAGCAGTGAATATTATAGCGGGAGCTCCTACGAGCAGTACTTC. Translated: CASSEYYSGSSYEQYF.